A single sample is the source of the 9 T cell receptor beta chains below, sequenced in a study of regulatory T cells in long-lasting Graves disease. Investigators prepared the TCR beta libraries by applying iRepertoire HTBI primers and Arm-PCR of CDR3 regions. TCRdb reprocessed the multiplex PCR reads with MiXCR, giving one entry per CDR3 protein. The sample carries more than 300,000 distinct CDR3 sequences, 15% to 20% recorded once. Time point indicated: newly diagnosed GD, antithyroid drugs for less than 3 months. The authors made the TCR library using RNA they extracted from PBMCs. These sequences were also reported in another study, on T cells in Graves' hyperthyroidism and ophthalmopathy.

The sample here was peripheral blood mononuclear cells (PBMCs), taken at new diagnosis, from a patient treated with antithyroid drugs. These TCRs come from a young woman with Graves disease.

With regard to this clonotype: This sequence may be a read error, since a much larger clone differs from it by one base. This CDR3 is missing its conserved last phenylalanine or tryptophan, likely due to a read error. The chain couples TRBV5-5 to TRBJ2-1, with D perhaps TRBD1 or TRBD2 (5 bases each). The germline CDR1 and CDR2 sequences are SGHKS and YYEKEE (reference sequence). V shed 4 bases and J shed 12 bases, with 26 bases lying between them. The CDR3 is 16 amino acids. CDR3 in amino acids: CASSRPKNPQDGGQFL. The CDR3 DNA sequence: TGTGCCAGCAGCCGCCCTAAAAACCCACAGGATGGGGGGCAGTTCCTC.

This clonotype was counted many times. In DNA, the CDR3 is TGTGCCAGCACTAACAGGGGTCTGGGCACTGAAGCTTTCTTT. It is translated as CASTNRGLGTEAFF. The gene calls are TRBV2 and TRBJ1-1, with 7 positions matching TRBD1. Germline values: CDR1 SNHLY, CDR2 FYNNEI. CDR3 length: 14 amino acids. The ends lost 7 bases at V and 4 bases at J; junction bases unmatched: 9. The complete variable domain, with remaining parts taken from reference TRBV2 and TRBJ1-1, reads EPEVTQTPSHQVTQMGQEVILRCVPISNHLYFYWYRQILGQKVEFLVSFYNNEISEKSEIFDDQFSVERPDGSNFTLKIRSTKLEDSAMYFCASTNRGLGTEAFFGQGTRLTVV.

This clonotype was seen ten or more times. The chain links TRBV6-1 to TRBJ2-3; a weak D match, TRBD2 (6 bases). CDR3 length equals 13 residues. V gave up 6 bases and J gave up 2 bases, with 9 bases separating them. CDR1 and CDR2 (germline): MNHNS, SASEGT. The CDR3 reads CASRDYDTDTQYF. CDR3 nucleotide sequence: TGTGCCAGCAGGGACTACGACACAGATACGCAGTATTTT.

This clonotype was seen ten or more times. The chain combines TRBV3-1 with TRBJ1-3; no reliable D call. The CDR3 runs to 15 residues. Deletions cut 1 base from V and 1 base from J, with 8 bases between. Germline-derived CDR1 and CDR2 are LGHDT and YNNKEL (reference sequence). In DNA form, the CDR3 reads TGTGCCAGCAGCCAAGCCCTGATATCTGGAAACACCATATATTTT. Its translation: CASSQALISGNTIYF.

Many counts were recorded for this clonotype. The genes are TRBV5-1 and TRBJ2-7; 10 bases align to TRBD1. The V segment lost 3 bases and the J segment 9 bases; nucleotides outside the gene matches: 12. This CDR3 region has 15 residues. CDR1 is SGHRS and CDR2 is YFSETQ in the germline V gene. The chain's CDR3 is CASSWGQGPDDGQYF. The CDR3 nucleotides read TGCGCCAGCAGCTGGGGACAGGGGCCCGATGACGGGCAGTACTTC.

The CDR3 sequence is CASSVPGRPYEKLFF. The CDR3 DNA is TGTGCCAGCAGTGTTCCGGGACGGCCCTATGAAAAACTGTTTTTT. The chain carries TRBV6-1 and TRBJ1-4, with TRBD1 as a possible D gene (5 bases). Germline CDR1 MNHNS, CDR2 SASEGT. The CDR3 loop spans 15 amino acids. Trimming took off 4 bases at V and 6 bases at J, with 15 bases between the two ends.

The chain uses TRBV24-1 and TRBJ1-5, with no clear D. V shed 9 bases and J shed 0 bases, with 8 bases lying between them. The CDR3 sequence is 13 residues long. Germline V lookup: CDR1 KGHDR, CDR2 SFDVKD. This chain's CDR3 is CATSSFSNQPQHF. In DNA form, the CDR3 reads TGTGCCACCTCAAGCTTTAGCAATCAGCCCCAGCATTTT.

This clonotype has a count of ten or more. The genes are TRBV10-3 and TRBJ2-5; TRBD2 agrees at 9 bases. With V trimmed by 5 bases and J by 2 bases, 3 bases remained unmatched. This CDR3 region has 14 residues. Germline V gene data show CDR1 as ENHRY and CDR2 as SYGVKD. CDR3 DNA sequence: TGTGCCATCAGTAGTAGCGGGAGTCAAGAGACCCAGTACTTC. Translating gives CAISSSGSQETQYF.

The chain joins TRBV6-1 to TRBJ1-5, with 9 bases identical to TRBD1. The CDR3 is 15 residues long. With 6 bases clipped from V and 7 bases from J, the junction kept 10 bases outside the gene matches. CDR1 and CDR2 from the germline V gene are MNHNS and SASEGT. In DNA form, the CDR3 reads TGTGCCAGCAGGCCAAACAGGGGGCGCTTCCAGCCCCAGCATTTT. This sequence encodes CASRPNRGRFQPQHF.